This TCR beta chain was retrieved from a study of blood T cells in healthy people across ages. Study results and limitations: In older individuals, TCR beta diversity per million T cells was lower, falling roughly linearly with age. PBMC samples, being unsorted, prevented any conclusive comparison of naive and antigen-experienced cells.

As for this clonotype: Antigen: not known.

A J-beta primer mix and a sample-barcoded 5' primer were used in a second PCR of roughly 7 to 12 cycles. In TCRdb, the 5' RACE reads were re-called with MiXCR into one record per CDR3 protein. In the table there are 700,000 or so distinct CDR3 sequences, over 40% of which are singletons. V lost 0 bases and J lost 4; bases outside the gene matches: 6. The CDR3 runs 16 residues. The V gene's germline CDR1 is SGDLS and CDR2 YYNGEE. Sample donors were healthy Caucasian individuals that came from Russia, aged 6 to 90. The clonotype was recovered from a man of 80 years or more in good health. The chain has TRBV9 and TRBJ2-3, with 9 bases that match TRBD1. Sequencing used blood. DNA for the CDR3: TGTGCCAGCAGCGTAGGAGGGACAGGGCATTCAGATACGCAGTATTTT. Its translation is CASSVGGTGHSDTQYF.